The clone carrying this T cell receptor beta chain has ten or more counts. This CDR3 region has 15 residues. Trimming took 6 bases from V and 11 from J, leaving 23 bases between them. From germline, CDR1 is KGHSH and CDR2 LQKENI. The authors' processing: Estimates of nucleated cell counts were drawn from the amplification of reference gene primers. Profiled with immunoSEQ multiplex PCR; TCRdb holds only in-frame clones, not every one. Clone size and V and J calls were adopted from that table, with D and trimming inferred from the DNA. The data show 200,000 to 250,000 clones, approximately 85% seen once. The record originates from a study of blood T cell repertoires in COVID-19. Study details: Acute-phase and convalescent COVID-19 samples originated in the United States, Italy and Spain.

Seattle's enrolled individuals joined amid active infection and were then monitored longitudinally. This sequence was found in a woman aged 80 or over with COVID-19, enrolled during active disease. This rearrangement joins TRBV18 to TRBJ1-5; perhaps TRBD1 as D (6 bases). Sequenced material: peripheral blood. CDR3 sequence: CASSPITGREGSQHF. For the CDR3, the DNA is TGTGCCAGCTCCCCAATTACAGGGAGAGAGGGCTCCCAGCATTTT.